One and the same sample provided the 10 T cell receptor beta chains below, sequenced in a study of kidney transplant recipient with SARS-CoV-2 infection. In TCRdb, the reads were re-called with MiXCR into one record per CDR3 protein. The sample contains 200,000 to 250,000 distinct CDR3 sequences, around 26% of which appear only once. The material was a blood sample, obtained at baseline and around day 110 from a kidney transplant recipient. The receptors derive from a male patient aged 30 to 40 who had COVID-19 and was a kidney transplant recipient. Some T cells could come from the graft donor.

This clonotype was counted at least ten times. The chain uses TRBV3-1 and TRBJ1-2; D not resolved. The CDR3 length is 17 residues. Germline V gene sequence: CDR1 LGHDT, CDR2 YNNKEL (reference sequence). The germline V and J ends were trimmed by 5 bases and 4 bases, with 23 bases remaining between them. The CDR3 region is CASSTASTLRKTYGYTF. The CDR3 nucleotides read TGTGCCAGCAGCACGGCCAGCACCCTTCGAAAGACCTATGGCTACACCTTC.

This clonotype was recorded only once. This may come from a read error, since a much larger clone is one base off. CDR3 in amino acids: CASNGSHPRKSYGYTF. The CDR3 region has the DNA TGTGCCAGCAACGGCAGTCATCCACGAAAGTCCTATGGCTACACCTTC. This chain connects TRBV5-8 to TRBJ1-2; no clear D gene. CDR3 length: 16 residues. V was pared by 6 bases and J by 4 bases, with 22 bases between. Germline-derived CDR1 and CDR2 are SGHTS and YDEGEE.

This clonotype was seen a few times. The genes are TRBV2 and TRBJ2-3; 8 bases agree with TRBD2. In germline, CDR1 is SNHLY, CDR2 FYNNEI. V lost 5 bases, J lost 4 bases, and 8 bases stayed unmatched. The CDR3 has 15 residues. CDR3 sequence: CASSSGGTTADTQYF. CDR3 bases: TGTGCCAGCAGTAGCGGGGGTACAACGGCAGATACGCAGTATTTT.

To note about this clonotype: Being one base from a much bigger clone, this may be a read error. The V call is TRBV5-5, the J call TRBJ1-2; D gene unclear. This CDR3 contains 16 residues. Looked up from germline, CDR1 is SGHKS and CDR2 is YYEKEE (reference sequence). The CDR3 region has the DNA TGTGCCAGCGGCGTCAATGTCTCGCGAAAGACCTATAGCTACACCTTC. It codes for CASGVNVSRKTYSYTF.

In this sample, this clonotype turned up a few times. This could be a read error, since a much larger clone is one nucleotide away. It is likely a read error, because the conserved phenylalanine at the end of the CDR3 is missing. The chain joins TRBV14 to TRBJ1-2; 8 bases map to TRBD1. Germline loops: CDR1 SGHDN, CDR2 FVKESK. J lost 7 bases, V lost 2 bases, and 3 bases had no gene match. This CDR3 contains 13 residues. Written as DNA, the CDR3 is TGTGCCAGCAGCCAACTCGGGACAGGTGGCTACACCCTC. Translated: CASSQLGTGGYTL.

On this clonotype itself: Being one base from a much bigger clone, this may be a read error. The chain links TRBV28 to TRBJ2-1; 7 nucleotides agree with TRBD1. With the DNA end fitting TRBJ2-7 better, the J assignment may be wrong. Germline CDR1 reads MDHEN; CDR2 reads SYDVKM. This CDR3 has 15 residues. The CDR3 sequence is CASSPYRTGVYEQYF. The CDR3 region has the DNA TGTGCCAGCAGTCCCTATCGGACAGGTGTCTACGAGCAGTACTTC.

This clonotype showed up many times. The CDR3 region has the DNA TGCAGTGCTATGGGCCAGGGAAGTGCAGGAAACACCATATATTTT. Translated: CSAMGQGSAGNTIYF. The V gene is TRBV20-1, the J gene TRBJ1-3, with D possibly TRBD1 on 5 matching bases. Trimming shortened V by 4 bases and J by 4 bases, and 17 bases separated the two germline ends. The CDR3 length is 15 residues. Germline CDR1 and CDR2: DFQATT and SNEGSKA (reference sequence).

This clonotype came up many times. The chain is built from TRBV20-1 and TRBJ2-2; 11 bases map to TRBD1. Germline CDR1 is DFQATT and CDR2 is SNEGSKA (reference sequence). There are 14 residues in the CDR3. With 4 bases clipped from V and 7 bases from J, the junction kept 5 bases outside the gene matches. CDR3 loop: CSATRDRGIGELFF. For the CDR3, the DNA is TGCAGTGCTACTCGGGACAGGGGGATCGGGGAGCTGTTTTTT.

On this clonotype itself: Just one base apart from a much larger clone, this may be a read error. The gene calls are TRBV6-6 and TRBJ2-7; 13 bases agree with TRBD2. CDR3 length: 18 residues. Germline V gene sequence: CDR1 MNHNY, CDR2 SVGAGI (reference sequence). CDR3 loop: CVSSQIRTSGSHSYEQYF. In nucleotides, the CDR3 is TGTGTCAGCAGCCAAATCCGGACTAGCGGGAGCCATTCCTACGAGCAGTACTTC.

With respect to this clonotype: This clone may be a read error of a much larger clone one base away. The chain employs TRBV14 and TRBJ1-4; D is unresolved. Germline V gene sequence: CDR1 SGHDN, CDR2 FVKESK. The CDR3 extends over 15 amino acids. Trimming shortened V by 8 bases and J by 0 bases, and 13 bases separated the two germline ends. CDR3 nucleotides: TGTGCCAGCGATTCGGGAGGCGCAACTAATGAAAAACTGTTTTTT. Its protein product is CASDSGGATNEKLFF.